Described below is a single T cell receptor (beta chain) sequence and its context. Its target is not known. Reverse transcription used about 0.5 to 1 ug RNA and random hexamers. The CDR3 of TCR beta was amplified by immunoSEQ multiplex PCR across 54 Vbeta and 13 Jbeta. TCRdb reprocessed the immunoSEQ multiplex PCR reads via MiXCR and lists one record per CDR3 protein. This sample has over 70,000 distinct CDR3 sequences; about 96% occur once, and the top ten carry more than 0.55%. This specimen belongs to a study of CD8 T cells in Susac syndrome. Study-level findings and limits: CD8+ clonal expansion in Susac was maximal in TEMRA cells and in active patients. Only a relatively small number of individuals were included in the TCR sequencing and HLA analysis.

The sequence derives from a human donor with Susac syndrome. The source material was CD8+ T cells from PBMCs.

The CDR3 DNA reads as TGCAGTGCTAGAGACCCAGGGGCGAATAGCTATGGCTACACCTTC. Encoded protein: CSARDPGANSYGYTF. This chain uses TRBV20-1 with TRBJ1-2; D is possibly TRBD1 (6 bases). Germline CDR1 DFQATT, CDR2 SNEGSKA (reference sequence). The CDR3 extends over 15 amino acids. V was pared by 0 bases and J by 4 bases, with 15 bases between.